Below, 8 T cell receptor beta chains from the same sample are listed, as sequenced in a study of cytomegalovirus exposure and HLA in healthy donors. In the PCR, 60 Vbeta and 13 Jbeta primers were used. This table comes from immunoSEQ multiplex PCR, and its TCRdb copy is limited to in-frame clones, with some not included. The data contain 46,000 or so clones, approximately 57% of them seen just once; the ten biggest clones take up more than 10%. The sample taken for sequencing was PBMCs. The source is a man in his sixties in good health and CMV-seropositive.

The CDR3 protein is CASSGQVSTEAFF. The CDR3 coding sequence is TGTGCCAGCAGTGGACAAGTAAGCACTGAAGCTTTCTTT. The chain recombines TRBV27 with TRBJ1-1; D is perhaps TRBD1 (5 bases). V was trimmed by 5 bases and J by 4 bases, leaving 11 bases between them. CDR3 length equals 13 residues. CDR1 and CDR2 from the germline V gene are MNHEY and SMNVEV (reference sequence).

DNA of the CDR3: TGTGCCACCTCCCCACCGGGCAGGGTGCACGAAGCTTTCTTT. It is translated as CATSPPGRVHEAFF. The chain has TRBV7-2 and TRBJ1-1, with a weak D call TRBD1 (5 bases). CDR1 and CDR2 (germline): SGHTA, FQGNSA. Trimming cost V 10 bases and J 8 bases, with 23 bases left between them. The CDR3 totals 14 residues.

The chain uses TRBV11-2 and TRBJ2-7, with 10 bases lining up with TRBD2. The CDR3 runs 14 residues. J gave up 3 bases and V 5 bases, and 4 bases lay outside the gene matches. Germline CDR1 and CDR2: SGHAT and FQNNGV. CDR3 in amino acids: CASSLAGAVYEQYF. In nucleotides, the CDR3 is TGTGCCAGCAGCCTAGCGGGAGCGGTCTACGAGCAGTACTTC.

V gene TRBV4-2 combines with J gene TRBJ1-2; D remains ambiguous. The ends were cut back, 1 base at V and 4 bases at J, with 7 bases in the middle. The CDR3 length is 13 residues. CDR1 is LGHNA and CDR2 is YNFKEQ in the germline V gene. The CDR3 protein is CASSQVGFYGYTF. CDR3 nucleotide sequence: TGTGCCAGCAGCCAAGTCGGGTTCTATGGCTACACCTTC.

The chain recombines TRBV6-4 with TRBJ2-2; 7 bases align to TRBD1. Germline assignment: CDR1 MRHNA and CDR2 SNTAGT. Trimming at V came to 2 bases and at J to 7 bases, leaving 4 bases not matched to a gene. The CDR3 spans 14 residues. As DNA, the CDR3 is TGTGCCAGCAGTGACCAGACAGGGAACGGGGAGCTGTTTTTT. Translation: CASSDQTGNGELFF.

This chain joins TRBV30 and TRBJ1-2, with no clear D. The V gene's germline CDR1 is GTSNPN and CDR2 SVGIG (reference sequence). The CDR3 contains 13 residues. Between the trimmed V and J ends, which lost 3 bases and 3 bases, there was a span of 11 bases. This CDR3 reads CAWSDWGDYGYTF. CDR3 nucleotide sequence: TGTGCCTGGAGCGACTGGGGAGACTATGGCTACACCTTC.

There are a few counts of this clone. This chain links TRBV7-2 with TRBJ2-1; 8 nucleotides match TRBD1. The germline V gene encodes CDR1 SGHTA and CDR2 FQGNSA. The V gene end was trimmed by 7 bases and the J gene end by 6 bases; junction bases not matched to a gene: 8. The CDR3 has 14 amino acids. Here the CDR3 DNA reads TGTGCCAGCAAAGGGGGACAGGAGGTCAATGAGCAGTTCTTC. Translation: CASKGGQEVNEQFF.

This clone showed up just once. V is TRBV2 and J is TRBJ2-5; D gene ambiguous. Per the germline V gene, CDR1 is SNHLY and CDR2 is FYNNEI. Trimming stripped 7 bases from V and 6 bases from J, with 12 bases between. The CDR3 spans 12 residues. The CDR3 spells CASNPAGKTQYF. The DNA for the CDR3 is TGTGCCAGCAACCCTGCAGGAAAGACCCAGTACTTC.